This entry is about one TCR beta chain. Its target is unknown. Looked up from germline, CDR1 is SGHVS and CDR2 is FQNEAQ. This CDR3 comprises 17 residues. Trimming removed 5 bases from V and 4 bases from J; junction bases left unmatched: 8. The data were obtained in a study of T-cell reconstitution after alpha-beta-depleted transplantation in children. Study-wide results and caveats: Fresh T-cell production supplied most of the T-cell counts and diversity seen one year after transplant. It was reported that alpha-beta T cells came from several hundred expanded graft clones (about two months after transplant). Diversity of TCRbeta at day 60 was high in some patients, arising from surviving recipient T cells and thymic progenitors.

The TCRbeta library was prepared with unique molecular identifiers. TCRdb used MiXCR to reprocess the PCR reads, holding one entry per CDR3 protein. The table includes fewer than 250,000 distinct CDR3 sequences, roughly 15% detected once. V and J are TRBV7-8 and TRBJ2-3, with 14 bases matching TRBD2. The material was PBMCs, mostly from graft donor cells, obtained 360 days after TCRalphabeta/CD19-depleted stem cell transplant. The source of this sequence is a male patient between 2 and 10 years old who had a stem cell transplant for acute lymphoblastic leukemia, so the T cells may come from the graft donor. The CDR3, as DNA: TGTGCCAGCAGCCCAGTCGGGACTAGCGGGGGTGCAGATACGCAGTATTTT. Amino acid sequence: CASSPVGTSGGADTQYF.